The sequence of this TCR beta chain was determined in a study of CD8 T cells in ankylosing spondylitis. Germline V gene sequence: CDR1 SQVTM, CDR2 ANQGSEA. The CDR3 runs to 14 residues. J gave up 7 bases and V 6 bases, and 9 bases lay outside the gene matches. This clonotype came up many times. Its antigen is still unknown. Making the TCR beta libraries involved quantitative 5'-RACE with molecular barcodes. One entry per CDR3 protein, called by TCRdb with MiXCR from the 5' RACE reads. The repertoire consists of fewer than 550,000 distinct CDR3 sequences, with about 5% occurring once and the leading ten covering roughly 3.5%. The study's findings and limits: The study looked at matched synovial fluid samples from ankylosing spondylitis patients. Disease-linked clones were reported to be significantly enriched there. One TCR beta motif, made up of under ten highly homologous variants, appeared characteristic of ankylosing spondylitis blood.

The sequence came from a male donor with ankylosing spondylitis. This chain links TRBV29-1 with TRBJ1-6, with 7 bases lining up with TRBD1. The specimen sequenced was blood, either unsorted or a sorted T cell fraction (not recorded which). In nucleotides, the CDR3 is TGCAGCGTCGCCTTGGACAGGAACAATTCACCCCTCCACTTT. As protein: CSVALDRNNSPLHF.